This T cell receptor beta chain came from a study of blood T cell repertoires in COVID-19. Germline values: CDR1 SNHLY, CDR2 FYNNEI. V lost 3 bases and J 6 bases, leaving 12 bases between the germline ends. The CDR3 consists of 13 residues. TCRdb's table, derived via immunoSEQ multiplex PCR, lists solely in-frame clones and lacks some. This table holds about 260,000 clones, 87% found once. The gene calls are TRBV2 and TRBJ2-7; tentative D call: TRBD2 (6 bases). The source material was peripheral blood. The TCR originated in a woman in her forties who had recovered from COVID-19. CDR3 nucleotide sequence: TGTGCCAGCAGTGAGGTGGGGGGTGGCGAGCAGTACTTC. This translates into CASSEVGGGEQYF.